This T cell receptor beta chain was identified during a study of TIL therapy for anti-PD-1-resistant metastatic lung cancer. Trimming took off 3 bases at V and 14 bases at J, with 16 bases between the two ends. CDR1 and CDR2 (germline): SGHTA, FQGNSA. The CDR3 is 12 amino acids. Time point indicated: pre-treatment sample, taken before nivolumab and TIL therapy. This was the immunoSEQ v3 assay. Profiling relied on immunoSEQ multiplex PCR, and the TCRdb table lists in-frame clones only, not all of them. The sample shows about 60,000 clones, around 87% of them seen only once. The sequence derives from a person aged 25-79 years with non-small cell lung cancer. The chain is built from TRBV7-2 and TRBJ1-2; D gene ambiguous. The material sequenced was blood, taken at baseline. The CDR3 coding sequence is TGTGCCAGCAGCTTTTTCTCAAGGGCGGGAACCTTC. It specifies CASSFFSRAGTF.